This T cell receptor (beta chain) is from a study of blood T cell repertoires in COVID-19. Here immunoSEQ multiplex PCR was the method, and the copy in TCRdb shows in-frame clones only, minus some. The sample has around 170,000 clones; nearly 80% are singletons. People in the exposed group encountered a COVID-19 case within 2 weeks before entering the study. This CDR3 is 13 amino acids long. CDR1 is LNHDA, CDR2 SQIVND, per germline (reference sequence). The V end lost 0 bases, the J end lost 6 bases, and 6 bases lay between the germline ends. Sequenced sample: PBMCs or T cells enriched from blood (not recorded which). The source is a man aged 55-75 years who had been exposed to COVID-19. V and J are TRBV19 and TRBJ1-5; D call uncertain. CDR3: CASSIDLRQPQHF. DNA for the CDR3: TGTGCCAGTAGTATAGATCTTCGTCAGCCCCAGCATTTT.